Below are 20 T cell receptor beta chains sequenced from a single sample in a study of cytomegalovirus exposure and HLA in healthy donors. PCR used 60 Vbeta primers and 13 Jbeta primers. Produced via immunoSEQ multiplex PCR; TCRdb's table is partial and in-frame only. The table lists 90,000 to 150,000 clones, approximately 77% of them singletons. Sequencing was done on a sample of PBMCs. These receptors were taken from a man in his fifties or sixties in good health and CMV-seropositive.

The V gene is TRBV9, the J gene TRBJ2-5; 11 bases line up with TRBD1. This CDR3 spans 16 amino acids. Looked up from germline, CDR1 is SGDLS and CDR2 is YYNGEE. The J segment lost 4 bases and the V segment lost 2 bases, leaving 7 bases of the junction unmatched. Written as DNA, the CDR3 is TGTGCCAGCAGCGTCACCCCCGGGACAGGGGGAGAGACCCAGTACTTC. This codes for CASSVTPGTGGETQYF.

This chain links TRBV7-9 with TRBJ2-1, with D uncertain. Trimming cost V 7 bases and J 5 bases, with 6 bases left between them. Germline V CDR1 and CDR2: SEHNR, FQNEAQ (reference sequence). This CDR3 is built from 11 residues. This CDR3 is CASTQNNEQFF. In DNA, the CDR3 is TGTGCCAGCACCCAGAACAATGAGCAGTTCTTC.

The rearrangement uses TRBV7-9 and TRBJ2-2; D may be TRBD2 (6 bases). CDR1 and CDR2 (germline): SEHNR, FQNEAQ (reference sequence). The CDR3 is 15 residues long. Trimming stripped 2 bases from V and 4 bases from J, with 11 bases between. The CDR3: CASSLHPGSTGELFF. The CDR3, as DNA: TGTGCCAGCAGCTTACATCCCGGGAGCACCGGGGAGCTGTTTTTT.

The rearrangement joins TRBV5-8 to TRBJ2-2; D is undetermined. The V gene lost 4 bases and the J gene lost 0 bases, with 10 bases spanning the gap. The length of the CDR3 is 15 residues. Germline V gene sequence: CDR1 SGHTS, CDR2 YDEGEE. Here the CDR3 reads CASSLFGANTGELFF. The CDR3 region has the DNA TGTGCCAGCAGCCTTTTTGGAGCGAACACCGGGGAGCTGTTTTTT.

CDR3: CASSDDRGGYTF. In nucleotides, the CDR3 is TGTGCCAGCAGCGATGACAGGGGTGGCTACACCTTC. The chain couples TRBV6-5 to TRBJ1-2; 8 bases are a match to TRBD1. The germline V gene encodes CDR1 MNHEY and CDR2 SVGAGI. J was trimmed by 7 bases and V by 6 bases; bases with no gene match: 4. This CDR3 is built from 12 residues.

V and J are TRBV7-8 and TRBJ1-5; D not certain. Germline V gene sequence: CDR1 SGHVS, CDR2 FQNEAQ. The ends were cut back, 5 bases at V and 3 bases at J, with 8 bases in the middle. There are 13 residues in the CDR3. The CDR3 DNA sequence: TGTGCCAGCAGCCCTACCCCCAATCAGCCCCAGCATTTT. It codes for CASSPTPNQPQHF. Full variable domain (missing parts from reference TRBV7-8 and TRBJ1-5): GAGVSQSPRYKVAKRGQDVALRCDPISGHVSLFWYQQALGQGPEFLTYFQNEAQLDKSGLPSDRFFAERPEGSVSTLKIQRTQQEDSAVYLCASSPTPNQPQHFGDGTRLSIL.

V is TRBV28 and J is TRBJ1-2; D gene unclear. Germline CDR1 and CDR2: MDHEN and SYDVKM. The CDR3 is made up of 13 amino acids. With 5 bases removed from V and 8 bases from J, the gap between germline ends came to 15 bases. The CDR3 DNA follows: TGTGCCAGCAGTAGTACCAGGACGGGAGGCTACACCTTC. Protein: CASSSTRTGGYTF.

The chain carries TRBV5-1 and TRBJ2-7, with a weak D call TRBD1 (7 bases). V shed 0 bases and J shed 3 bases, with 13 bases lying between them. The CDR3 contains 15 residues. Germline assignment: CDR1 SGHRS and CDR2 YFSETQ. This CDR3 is CASSLAGGPNYEQYF. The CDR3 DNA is TGCGCCAGCAGCTTGGCAGGGGGGCCGAACTACGAGCAGTACTTC.

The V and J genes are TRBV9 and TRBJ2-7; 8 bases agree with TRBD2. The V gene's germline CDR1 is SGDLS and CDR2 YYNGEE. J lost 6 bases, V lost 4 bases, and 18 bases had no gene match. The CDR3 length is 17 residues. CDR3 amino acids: CASSHTLLADPLFEQYF. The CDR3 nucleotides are TGTGCCAGCAGCCACACTTTACTAGCGGACCCTCTTTTCGAGCAGTACTTC.

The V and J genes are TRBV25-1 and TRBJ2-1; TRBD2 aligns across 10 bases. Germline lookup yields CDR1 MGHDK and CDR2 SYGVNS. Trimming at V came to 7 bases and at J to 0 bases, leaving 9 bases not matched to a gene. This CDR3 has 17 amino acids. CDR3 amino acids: CASTRTSGRSSYNEQFF. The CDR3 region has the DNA TGTGCCAGCACCAGGACTAGCGGTCGGAGCTCCTACAATGAGCAGTTCTTC.

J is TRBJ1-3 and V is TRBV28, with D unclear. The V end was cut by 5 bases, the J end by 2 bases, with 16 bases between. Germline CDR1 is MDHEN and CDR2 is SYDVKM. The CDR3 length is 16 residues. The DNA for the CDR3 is TGTGCCAGCAGTCCTCCCCCGGGAGGTCCTGGAAACACCATATATTTT. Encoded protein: CASSPPPGGPGNTIYF.

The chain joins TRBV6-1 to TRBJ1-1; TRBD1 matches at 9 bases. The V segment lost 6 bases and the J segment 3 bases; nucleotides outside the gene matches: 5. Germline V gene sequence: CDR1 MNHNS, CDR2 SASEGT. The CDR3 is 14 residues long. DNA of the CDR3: TGTGCCAGCAGACCCGGGACAGGGTACACTGAAGCTTTCTTT. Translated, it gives CASRPGTGYTEAFF.

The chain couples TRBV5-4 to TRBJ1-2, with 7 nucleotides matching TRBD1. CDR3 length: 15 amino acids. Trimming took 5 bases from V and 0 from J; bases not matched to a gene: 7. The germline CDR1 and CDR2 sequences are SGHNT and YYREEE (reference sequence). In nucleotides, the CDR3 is TGTGCCAGCAGTTGGGGACAGACCCCTAACTATGGCTACACCTTC. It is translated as CASSWGQTPNYGYTF.

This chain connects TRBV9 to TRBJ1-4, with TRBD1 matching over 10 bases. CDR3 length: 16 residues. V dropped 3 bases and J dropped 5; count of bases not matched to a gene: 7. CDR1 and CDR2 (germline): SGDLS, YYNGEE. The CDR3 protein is CASSARPGQGNEKLFF. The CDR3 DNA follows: TGTGCCAGCAGCGCTAGACCGGGACAGGGGAATGAAAAACTGTTTTTT. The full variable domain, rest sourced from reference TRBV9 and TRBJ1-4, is DSGVTQTPKHLITATGQRVTLRCSPRSGDLSVYWYQQSLDQGLQFLIQYYNGEERAKGNILERFSAQQFPDLHSELNLSSLELGDSALYFCASSARPGQGNEKLFFGSGTQLSVL.

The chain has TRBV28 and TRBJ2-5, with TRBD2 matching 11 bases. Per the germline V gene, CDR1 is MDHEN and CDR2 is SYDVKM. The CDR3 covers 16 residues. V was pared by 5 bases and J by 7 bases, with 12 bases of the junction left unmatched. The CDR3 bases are TGTGCCAGCAGTCCCTCCACTAGCGGGGGCCGGGGGACCCAGTACTTC. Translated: CASSPSTSGGRGTQYF. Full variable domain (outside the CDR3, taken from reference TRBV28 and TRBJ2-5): DVKVTQSSRYLVKRTGEKVFLECVQDMDHENMFWYRQDPGLGLRLIYFSYDVKMKEKGDIPEGYSVSREKKERFSLILESASTNQTSMYLCASSPSTSGGRGTQYFGPGTRLLVL.

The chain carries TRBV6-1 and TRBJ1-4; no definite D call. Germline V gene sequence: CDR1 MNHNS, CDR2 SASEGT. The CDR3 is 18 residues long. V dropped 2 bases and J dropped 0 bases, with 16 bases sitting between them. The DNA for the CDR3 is TGTGCCAGCAGTGAAAGCCCACCGACCGGGGCAACTAATGAAAAACTGTTTTTT. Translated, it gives CASSESPPTGATNEKLFF.

In DNA, the CDR3 is TGTGCCAGCAGGAGGGGGTTTAGTGAAAAACTGTTTTTT. This codes for CASRRGFSEKLFF. The chain has TRBV2 and TRBJ1-4; D perhaps matches TRBD1 (6 bases). Germline CDR1 reads SNHLY; CDR2 reads FYNNEI. The CDR3 is made up of 13 amino acids. The ends were cut back, 6 bases at V and 7 bases at J, with 12 bases in the middle.

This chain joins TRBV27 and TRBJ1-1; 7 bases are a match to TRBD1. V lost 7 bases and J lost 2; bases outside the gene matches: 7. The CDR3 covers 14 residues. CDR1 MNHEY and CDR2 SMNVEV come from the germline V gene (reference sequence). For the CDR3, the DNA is TGTGCCAGCACCTCGGGGACAGCCAACACTGAAGCTTTCTTT. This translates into CASTSGTANTEAFF.

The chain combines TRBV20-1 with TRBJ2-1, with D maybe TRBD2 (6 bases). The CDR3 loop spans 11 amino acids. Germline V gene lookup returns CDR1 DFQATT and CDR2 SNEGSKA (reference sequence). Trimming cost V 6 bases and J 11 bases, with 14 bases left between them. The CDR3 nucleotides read TGCAGTGCCCTTGGTGGGGGGAAGCAGTTCTTC. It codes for CSALGGGKQFF.

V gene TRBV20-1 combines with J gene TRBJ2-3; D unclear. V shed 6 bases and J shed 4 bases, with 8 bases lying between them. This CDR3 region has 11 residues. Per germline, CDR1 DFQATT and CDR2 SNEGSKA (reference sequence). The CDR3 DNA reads TGCAGTGCCAAATGGCCAGATACGCAGTATTTT. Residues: CSAKWPDTQYF.